Described below is a single T cell receptor beta chain sequence and its context. Per germline, CDR1 SGHAT and CDR2 FQNNGV. V dropped 5 bases and J dropped 5 bases, with 13 bases sitting between them. CDR3 length: 13 residues. These data originate in a study of glioma-infiltrating T cells after dendritic cell vaccination. Generated by immunoSEQ multiplex PCR, the TCRdb table keeps only in-frame clones and is missing some. The repertoire holds just over 2,500 clones, 65% to 90% seen once, with 8.5% to 12% in the top ten. Regarding time point: after dendritic cell vaccination, including at tumor progression/relapse. Autologous tumor lysate was loaded overnight onto monocyte-derived dendritic cells grown less than 8 days with IL-4 and GM-CSF.

The sequence was obtained from a human donor with glioblastoma. The V call is TRBV11-2, the J call TRBJ2-7; maybe TRBD2 (7 bases). The material was tumor tissue, obtained after dendritic cell vaccination. For the CDR3, the DNA is TGTGCCAGCAGCGAGGGGGGGCCCAACGAGCAGTACTTC. It encodes CASSEGGPNEQYF. Full variable domain (remainder filled in from reference TRBV11-2 and TRBJ2-7): EAGVAQSPRYKIIEKRQSVAFWCNPISGHATLYWYQQILGQGPKLLIQFQNNGVVDDSQLPKDRFSAERLKGVDSTLKIQPAKLEDSAVYLCASSEGGPNEQYFGPGTRLTVT.